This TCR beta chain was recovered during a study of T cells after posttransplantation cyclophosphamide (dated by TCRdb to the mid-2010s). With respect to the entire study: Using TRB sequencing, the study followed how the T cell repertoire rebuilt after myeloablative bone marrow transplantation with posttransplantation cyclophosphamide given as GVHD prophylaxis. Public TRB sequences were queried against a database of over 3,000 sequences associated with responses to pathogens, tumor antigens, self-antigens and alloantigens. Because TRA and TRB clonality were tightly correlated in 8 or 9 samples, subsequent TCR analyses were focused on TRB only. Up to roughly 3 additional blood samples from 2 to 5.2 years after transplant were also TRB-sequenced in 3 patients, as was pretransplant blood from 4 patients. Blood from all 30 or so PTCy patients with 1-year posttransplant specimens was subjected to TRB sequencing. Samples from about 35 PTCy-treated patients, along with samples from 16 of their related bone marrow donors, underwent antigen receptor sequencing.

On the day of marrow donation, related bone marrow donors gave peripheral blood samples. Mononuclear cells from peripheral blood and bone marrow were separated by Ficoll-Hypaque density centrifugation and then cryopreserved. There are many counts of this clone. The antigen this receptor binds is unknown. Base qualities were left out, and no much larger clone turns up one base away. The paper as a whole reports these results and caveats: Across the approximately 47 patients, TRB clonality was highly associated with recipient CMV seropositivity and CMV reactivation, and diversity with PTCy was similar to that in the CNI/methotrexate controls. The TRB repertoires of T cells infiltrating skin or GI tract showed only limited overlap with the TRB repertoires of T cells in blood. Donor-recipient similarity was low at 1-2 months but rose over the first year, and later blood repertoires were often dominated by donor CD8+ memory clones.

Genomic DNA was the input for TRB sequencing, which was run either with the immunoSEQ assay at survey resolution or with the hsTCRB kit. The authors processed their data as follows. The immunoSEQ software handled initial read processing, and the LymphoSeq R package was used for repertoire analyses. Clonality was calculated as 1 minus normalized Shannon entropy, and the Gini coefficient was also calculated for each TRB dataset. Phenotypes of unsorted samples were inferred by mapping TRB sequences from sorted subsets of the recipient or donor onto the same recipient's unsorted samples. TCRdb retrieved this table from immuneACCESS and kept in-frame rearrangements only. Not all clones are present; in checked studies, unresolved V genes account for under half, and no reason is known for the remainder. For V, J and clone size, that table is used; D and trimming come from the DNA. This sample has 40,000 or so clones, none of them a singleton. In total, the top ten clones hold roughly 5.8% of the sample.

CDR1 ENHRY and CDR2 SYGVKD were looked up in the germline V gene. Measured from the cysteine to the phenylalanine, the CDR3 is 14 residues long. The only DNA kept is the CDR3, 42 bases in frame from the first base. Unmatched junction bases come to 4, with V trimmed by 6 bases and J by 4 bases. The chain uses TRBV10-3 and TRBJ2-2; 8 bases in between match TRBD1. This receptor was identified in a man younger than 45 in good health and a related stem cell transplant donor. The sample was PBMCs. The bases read TGTGCCATCAGGGCAGGGGGCGGCACCGGGGAGCTGTTTTTT. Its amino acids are CAIRAGGGTGELFF.